Listed below are T cell receptor beta chains from one sample, sequenced in a study of blood T cells in healthy people across ages. TCRdb fed the 5' RACE reads into MiXCR, producing one record per CDR3 protein. Here the sample spans 600,000 to 900,000 distinct CDR3 sequences, 20% to 30% being singletons. These data were likewise used in another study, on T cells of mothers and their children.

Sequenced input: blood. These receptors came from a boy aged 10-17 years in good health. Both conserved end residues are part of each CDR3. A D gene is named only where the DNA matches it firmly. Not every row has a clone size; where given, it reads once, few, many or a size class.

J: TRBJ1-4
V: TRBV28
size: many
length: 12
D: -
CDR3: CASSFFDSELFF
DNA: TGTGCCAGCAGTTTCTTCGACAGTGAACTGTTTTTT

J: TRBJ2-7
V: TRBV12-3/TRBV12-4
size: many
length: 14
D: -
CDR3: CASSPPGPTYEQYF
DNA: TGTGCCAGCAGTCCACCGGGACCGACCTACGAGCAGTACTTC

J: TRBJ2-7
V: TRBV6-5
size: few
length: 14
D: -
CDR3: CASSRATGFYEQYF
DNA: TGTGCCAGCAGCCGCGCGACAGGATTCTACGAGCAGTACTTC

J: TRBJ2-4
V: TRBV6-1
size: once
length: 11
D: -
CDR3: CAGSSKDIQYF
DNA: TGTGCCGGCAGCTCCAAGGACATTCAGTACTTC

J: TRBJ1-2
V: TRBV20-1
size: -
length: 15
D: TRBD1
CDR3: CSARPQTGANYGYTF
DNA: TGCAGTGCTCGACCCCAGACAGGGGCTAACTATGGCTACACCTTC

J: TRBJ2-7
V: TRBV2
size: -
length: 14
D: -
CDR3: CASVKGRDTYEQYF
DNA: TGTGCCAGCGTGAAGGGCAGGGACACCTACGAGCAGTACTTC

J: TRBJ2-5
V: TRBV12-3/TRBV12-4
size: few
length: 14
D: -
CDR3: CASSPVAGKETQYF
DNA: TGTGCCAGCAGTCCGGTGGCAGGGAAAGAGACCCAGTACTTC

J: TRBJ2-1
V: TRBV10-3
size: few
length: 17
D: TRBD2
CDR3: CAISPLHGLEDDNEQFF
DNA: TGTGCCATCAGCCCCCTCCACGGACTAGAGGACGACAATGAGCAGTTCTTC

J: TRBJ2-1
V: TRBV28
size: few
length: 12
D: -
CDR3: CASPTLGGEQFF
DNA: TGTGCCAGCCCGACGTTAGGCGGTGAGCAGTTCTTC

J: TRBJ1-2
V: TRBV3-1
size: few
length: 14
D: TRBD1
CDR3: CASSHLGQGYGYTF
DNA: TGTGCCAGCAGCCATCTAGGACAGGGGTATGGCTACACCTTC

J: TRBJ2-1
V: TRBV20-1
size: -
length: 13
D: -
CDR3: CSARGFSYNEQFF
DNA: TGCAGTGCTAGGGGGTTCTCCTACAATGAGCAGTTCTTC

J: TRBJ2-7
V: TRBV3-1
size: few
length: 15
D: -
CDR3: CASSQDLRTPREQYF
DNA: TGTGCCAGCAGCCAAGATCTTAGGACCCCTCGGGAGCAGTACTTC

J: TRBJ1-5
V: TRBV2
size: -
length: 15
D: -
CDR3: CASSRDRTGNQPQHF
DNA: TGTGCCAGCAGCCGCGACAGGACCGGCAATCAGCCCCAGCATTTT

J: TRBJ1-4
V: TRBV2
size: -
length: 15
D: -
CDR3: CASSEMGTPNEKLFF
DNA: TGTGCCAGCAGTGAAATGGGTACTCCTAATGAAAAACTGTTTTTT

J: TRBJ2-5
V: TRBV3-1
size: few
length: 14
D: -
CDR3: CASSQNSQGLEQYF
DNA: TGTGCCAGCAGCCAAAACTCCCAGGGGTTGGAGCAGTACTTC

J: TRBJ2-7
V: TRBV5-5
size: -
length: 14
D: TRBD1
CDR3: CASTLGTAAYEQYF
DNA: TGTGCCAGCACTCTGGGGACAGCAGCCTACGAGCAGTACTTC

J: TRBJ2-4
V: TRBV5-5
size: few
length: 15
D: TRBD1
CDR3: CASSWTGGTKNIQYF
DNA: TGTGCCAGCAGCTGGACAGGGGGAACCAAAAACATTCAGTACTTC

J: TRBJ2-3
V: TRBV7-8
size: -
length: 15
D: -
CDR3: CASSPVGGKTDTQYF
DNA: TGTGCCAGCAGCCCTGTTGGGGGTAAGACAGATACGCAGTATTTT

J: TRBJ2-1
V: TRBV6-4
size: -
length: 12
D: -
CDR3: CASSDEGFEQFF
DNA: TGTGCCAGCAGTGACGAGGGGTTTGAGCAGTTCTTC

J: TRBJ1-2
V: TRBV6-5
size: few
length: 14
D: -
CDR3: CASSRGLSGYGYTF
DNA: TGTGCCAGCAGCCGCGGTCTCAGTGGGTACGGCTACACCTTC

J: TRBJ1-4
V: TRBV28
size: -
length: 15
D: -
CDR3: CASSLDDGGNEKLFF
DNA: TGTGCCAGCAGTTTAGATGACGGCGGTAATGAAAAACTGTTTTTT

J: TRBJ2-7
V: TRBV14
size: -
length: 15
D: -
CDR3: CASSQGGTLSLEQYF
DNA: TGTGCCAGCAGCCAAGGAGGGACACTTTCGCTCGAGCAGTACTTC

J: TRBJ2-2
V: TRBV5-5
size: -
length: 15
D: -
CDR3: CASSLRTPNTGELFF
DNA: TGTGCCAGCAGCTTGAGGACCCCGAACACCGGGGAGCTGTTTTTT

J: TRBJ2-5
V: TRBV7-2
size: few
length: 16
D: TRBD1
CDR3: CASSLGTGAYQETQYF
DNA: TGTGCCAGCAGCTTAGGGACAGGGGCGTACCAAGAGACCCAGTACTTC

J: TRBJ2-1
V: TRBV20-1
size: many
length: 16
D: -
CDR3: CSAPLRVGSSYNEQFF
DNA: TGCAGTGCCCCCCTCAGGGTCGGTAGCTCCTACAATGAGCAGTTCTTC

J: TRBJ2-5
V: TRBV7-9
size: -
length: 14
D: -
CDR3: CASSFTVTQETQYF
DNA: TGTGCCAGCAGCTTTACGGTCACCCAAGAGACCCAGTACTTC

J: TRBJ2-1
V: TRBV25-1
size: few
length: 17
D: TRBD1
CDR3: CASSEQLGQGWNNEQFF
DNA: TGTGCCAGCAGTGAACAGCTAGGACAGGGGTGGAACAATGAGCAGTTCTTC

J: TRBJ2-7
V: TRBV30
size: -
length: 11
D: -
CDR3: CAWGRTYEQYF
DNA: TGTGCCTGGGGTAGAACGTACGAGCAGTACTTC

J: TRBJ2-3
V: TRBV2
size: few
length: 15
D: TRBD2
CDR3: CASSGVAGGTDTQYF
DNA: TGTGCCAGCAGTGGGGTAGCGGGGGGCACAGATACGCAGTATTTT

J: TRBJ1-6
V: TRBV28
size: few
length: 13
D: -
CDR3: CASSPANDSPLHF
DNA: TGTGCCAGCAGCCCAGCAAATGATTCACCCCTCCACTTT